This T cell receptor (beta chain) was retrieved from a study of regulatory T cells in long-lasting Graves disease (dated by TCRdb to the early 2020s). General notes on the study: Patients with newly diagnosed Graves' disease had been on antithyroid drugs for under 3 months. Persistent Graves' disease patients were compared with newly diagnosed Graves' disease patients by peripheral blood TCR sequencing and RNA sequencing. The study was registered as a clinical trial and conducted in China. TCR sequencing covered some 13 persistent and roughly 20 newly diagnosed Graves' disease patients, approximately 33 samples in total. Paper-wide results and their limitations: Lower TCR Shannon entropy and fewer highly expanded clones were observed in persistent Graves' disease patients than in newly diagnosed patients, which suggested clonal expansion. The authors acknowledged the small sample size as a limitation that may reduce accuracy. A larger number of public clonotypes was shared among persistent patients (around 2,700) than among newly diagnosed patients (around 970). Preferential use of TRBV28, TRBJ1-2 and TRBJ2-5 was observed in persistent disease, whereas TRBV20-1 and TRBJ2-1 were favored in newly diagnosed disease. Only the TCR beta chain was sequenced and analyzed. Only peripheral blood was studied, because thyroid tissue, the primary lesion, was inaccessible.

The library was made by multiplex PCR. Sequencing instrument: Illumina HiSeq 4000. CDR3 regions were amplified by Arm-PCR with iRepertoire HTBI primers to construct TCR beta libraries. PCR products were gel purified before sequencing. The original methods were these. Gene usage analysis of CDR3 amino acid clonotypes used the 62 TRBV and about 13 TRBJ segments found across samples. Filtered high-quality paired reads were merged into contigs using COPE and FqMerger. Contigs were aligned with BLAST to IMGT TRBV, TRBD and TRBJ reference genes, and CDR3 was defined per IMGT. Any clonotype with a frequency above 0.1% was classified as a highly expanded clone. Shannon entropy was used to measure repertoire diversity, and the Gini coefficient was used to measure V-J evenness. Public clonotypes were defined as clonotypes shared by more than one individual. The raw public reads went through TCRdb reprocessing: fastp at Q25, MiXCR clone calling, in-frame beta chains kept. Each entry merges the rows of one CDR3 protein and shows their most common DNA and genes. The V and J calls here are based on TCRdb, not the publication. For this sample the table gives hundreds of thousands of distinct CDR3 sequences, of which roughly 15% were detected only once. 18% of the sample is in the top ten clones.

Read against the paper, the sample's time point label means: newly diagnosed GD, antithyroid drugs for less than 3 months. For both TCR sequencing and RNA sequencing, RNA was extracted from PBMCs using TRIzol. The diagnosis of Graves' disease followed American Thyroid Association guidelines. Patients were recruited from an endocrinology department in Xi'an, China. Each patient gave approximately 9.7 milliliters of peripheral blood, collected in an EDTA anticoagulant tube. PBMCs were isolated by Ficoll Paque Plus density gradient separation without further T cell sorting. An Agilent 2100 Bioanalyzer and agarose gel were used to assess RNA quality, and a NanoDrop 2000 was used to measure RNA concentration. For this chain, trimming is 4 bases at the V end and 11 bases at the J end, and the number of junction bases without a gene match is 12. The CDR3, from cysteine to phenylalanine, totals 15 residues. The CDR3 DNA has 45 bases and is translated from base 1. CDR1 and CDR2, per the germline V gene, are SNHLY and FYNNEI.

A note on this clonotype: There is no known antigen for this receptor. Qualities for individual bases were not recorded, and no much larger clone is one base off.

This sample also appeared in a second study, on T cells in Graves' hyperthyroidism and ophthalmopathy. As noted in the second study: A patient counted as having stable Graves' hyperthyroidism if no progression to ophthalmopathy occurred over 18 months of follow-up. The hyperthyroidism patients were between 18 and 65 years old and newly diagnosed, with a disease duration of less than 2 months. Patients with uncontrolled infections, other autoimmune diseases, pregnancy or lactation were excluded. Clinical symptoms, serum thyroxine and TRAb, thyroid ultrasound, and orbital computed tomography formed the basis for the diagnoses. A first-round RT-PCR of the TCR CDR3 used the HTBI primer set with the Qiagen OneStep RT-PCR kit. Most expanded thyroid clonotypes (frequency above 0.001) were also detected in blood, a finding suggesting that blood repertoires may reflect thyroid immune responses. In cross-validation, a model built on a 13 V-J signature told ophthalmopathy apart from stable hyperthyroidism with under 90% sensitivity and roughly 81% specificity, and in testing the same model reached 80%/75%. In validation, the model predicted progression to ophthalmopathy with around 71% sensitivity and over 72% specificity, a median of around 6.6 months before onset. TCR V-J signatures able to tell the groups apart were searched for in a discovery cohort of some 100 patients, of whom 43 had Graves' ophthalmopathy and roughly 58 had stable Graves' hyperthyroidism. Prospective prediction of ophthalmopathy was tested in an independent validation cohort of approximately 18 hyperthyroidism patients and 17 patients who later progressed to ophthalmopathy. The roughly 99 discovery patients were divided at random into training and test sets in a 7:3 ratio. The study also compared thyroid tissue and blood T-cell repertoires from a handful of Graves' hyperthyroidism patients. Once sampling was done, hyperthyroidism patients were given methimazole at a starting dose of 30 mg daily, whereas ophthalmopathy patients were given high-dose intravenous methylprednisolone. The libraries were constructed in a second round of multiplex PCR and then size-selected and purified. The libraries were sequenced on an Illumina HiSeq2000 using paired-end 100 bp reads. SOAPnuke was used to process the raw data, throwing out any read that contained adapters or uncalled bases, had a mean Phred below 15, or lacked an exact constant-primer or identifier match. COPE v1.2.5 was used to merge high-quality paired reads, and clonotypes were defined as unique nucleotide sequences. MiTCR v1.1 was used to align clonotypes to the IMGT TRBV, TRBD and TRBJ reference segments. Analysis was restricted to V-J combinations with a frequency above 0.0001, which covered 99.2% of repertoires. A TCS score was defined as the ratio between F50 (clonal expansion) and ExV (chaos), using BLOSUM62-based TCRdist between CDR3 peptides within each V-J. Welch's t-statistics and random forest reduced 500 to 650 V-J features to 13, which were used in a naive Bayes classifier (R e1071). No statistical method was used to set the sample size in advance, and investigators knew the group allocation. According to the paper, TCR Vbeta CDR3 sequencing was carried out on around 140 peripheral blood samples, which came from some 41 ophthalmopathy, some 73 hyperthyroidism and roughly 17 progressor patients.

This receptor was obtained from a woman aged 25 to 39 with Graves disease. Donor details come from another sample of the same person, matched by shared clones. The chain links TRBV2 with TRBJ1-1; 11 nucleotides in the junction match TRBD1. Here the sequenced sample was peripheral blood mononuclear cells (PBMCs), taken at new diagnosis, from a patient treated with antithyroid drugs. The CDR3 is CASSVSGQGDRSAFF. Here is the DNA: TGTGCCAGCAGTGTCTCGGGACAGGGGGACCGTTCGGCTTTCTTT. Reference TRBV2 and TRBJ1-1 proteins supply the regions before and after the CDR3; the full variable domain is: EPEVTQTPSHQVTQMGQEVILRCVPISNHLYFYWYRQILGQKVEFLVSFYNNEISEKSEIFDDQFSVERPDGSNFTLKIRSTKLEDSAMYFCASSVSGQGDRSAFFGQGTRLTVV.